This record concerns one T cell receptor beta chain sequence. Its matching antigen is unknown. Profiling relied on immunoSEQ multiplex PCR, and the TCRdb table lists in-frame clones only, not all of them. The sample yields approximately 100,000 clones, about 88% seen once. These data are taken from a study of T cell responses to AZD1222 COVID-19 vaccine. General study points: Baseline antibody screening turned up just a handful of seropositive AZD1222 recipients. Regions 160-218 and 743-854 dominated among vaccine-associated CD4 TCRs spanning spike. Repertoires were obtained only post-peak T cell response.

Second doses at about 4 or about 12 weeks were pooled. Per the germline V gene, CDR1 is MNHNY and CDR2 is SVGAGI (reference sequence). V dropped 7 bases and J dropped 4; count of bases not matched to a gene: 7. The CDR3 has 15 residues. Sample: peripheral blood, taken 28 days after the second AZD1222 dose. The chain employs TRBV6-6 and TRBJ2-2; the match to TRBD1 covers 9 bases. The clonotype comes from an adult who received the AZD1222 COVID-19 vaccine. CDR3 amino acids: CASTNEDRGTGELFF. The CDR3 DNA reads TGTGCCAGCACTAACGAGGACAGGGGCACCGGGGAGCTGTTTTTT.